This T cell receptor beta chain was obtained from a study of immune evolution from preneoplasia to lung adenocarcinoma. As for the study in general: HLA loss of heterozygosity: under 7.5% AIS, over 12% MIA, approximately 31% ADC, none AAH. Study-wide results and limits: Clonality was highest in normal lung, lower in later-stage lesions apparently. From normal lung to invasive adenocarcinoma, top clone frequencies appeared to decrease.

About this clone: As yet, its antigen is unknown.

Method: immunoSEQ multiplex PCR; TCRdb's copy keeps in-frame clones and lacks some. This table holds about 6,500 clones, 84% found once. Nucleic acids came from premalignant or tumor cells enriched by macro-dissection. This receptor was taken from a donor aged 70 or over with lung adenocarcinoma. Sequencing used FFPE lung adenocarcinoma in situ tissue.

Here the CDR3 DNA reads TGTGCCAGCACCCCGAGGGGGTTTGGCGGGACTAACTACAATGAGCAGTTCTTC. Residues: CASTPRGFGGTNYNEQFF. The chain links TRBV14 to TRBJ2-1, with D perhaps TRBD2 (7 bases). This CDR3 comprises 18 residues. Per the germline V gene, CDR1 is SGHDN and CDR2 is FVKESK. Trimming stripped 7 bases from V and 3 bases from J, with 25 bases between.